A selection of T cell receptor beta chains follows, all from one sample in a study of CD8 T cells in Susac syndrome. TCRdb re-called the immunoSEQ multiplex PCR reads through MiXCR, storing one row per CDR3 protein. The sample has 120,000 to 150,000 distinct CDR3 sequences, roughly 94% seen once. Sequencing input: CD4+ T cells from PBMCs. These receptors came from a human donor in good health. The CDR3 runs from the conserved cysteine through the conserved F or W. D genes are given only for firm matches. For some rows the clone size is stated as once, few or many, or as a class when expanded; others skip it.

.,TRBV11-3,.,TRBJ1-1,CASSLASAKLSGMNTEAFF,TGTGCCAGCAGCTTAGCGAGTGCAAAACTCTCGGGGATGAACACTGAAGCTTTCTTT
.,TRBV5-1,.,TRBJ2-1,CASRDGEISSYNEQFF,TGCGCCAGCAGGGACGGGGAAATAAGCTCCTACAATGAGCAGTTCTTC
.,TRBV5-1,.,TRBJ1-2,CASSLVGRGGYGYTF,TGCGCCAGCAGCTTGGTTGGCAGGGGAGGCTATGGCTACACCTTC
once,TRBV12-3/TRBV12-4,.,TRBJ1-5,CASSLRLSRGNQPQHF,TGTGCCAGCAGTTTACGGTTGAGCAGGGGCAATCAGCCCCAGCATTTT
.,TRBV18,TRBD2,TRBJ2-2,CASSPPRTGGLETGELFF,TGTGCCAGCTCACCACCTCGAACGGGAGGACTTGAAACCGGGGAGCTGTTTTTT
once,TRBV5-1,.,TRBJ2-6,CASSLDPSGANVLTF,TGCGCCAGCAGCTTGGATCCTTCTGGGGCCAACGTCCTGACTTTC
.,TRBV4-1,.,TRBJ1-2,CASSQGLRDPNGYTF,TGCGCCAGCAGCCAAGGCCTCCGGGACCCGAATGGCTACACCTTC
.,TRBV12-3/TRBV12-4,TRBD1,TRBJ1-3,CASSRQGTGNTIYF,TGTGCCAGCAGTAGACAGGGGACTGGAAACACCATATATTTT
once,TRBV18,.,TRBJ1-2,CASSRDRQRPYGYTF,TGTGCCAGCTCACGAGACAGGCAACGCCCGTATGGCTACACCTTC
.,TRBV30,.,TRBJ1-1,CAFTGRTEAFF,TGTGCCTTTACAGGGAGGACTGAAGCTTTCTTT
once,TRBV10-3,.,TRBJ2-7,CATTPTDRLYEQYF,TGTGCCACCACCCCTACCGACAGGCTCTACGAGCAGTACTTC
.,TRBV11-2,.,TRBJ2-3,CASTPRENTQYF,TGTGCCAGCACCCCACGTGAGAATACGCAGTATTTT
few,TRBV7-8,.,TRBJ2-7,CASSLADTYEQYF,TGTGCCAGCAGCTTAGCGGACACCTACGAGCAGTACTTC
.,TRBV29-1,.,TRBJ1-2,CSVGRGSGYGYTF,TGCAGCGTTGGTAGGGGTAGTGGCTATGGCTACACCTTC
.,TRBV7-2,.,TRBJ2-7,CASSPGRGNSYEQYF,TGTGCCAGCAGCCCCGGGCGAGGGAACTCCTACGAGCAGTACTTC
.,TRBV12-3/TRBV12-4,TRBD1,TRBJ1-1,CASSFSAGGNMNTEAFF,TGTGCCAGCAGTTTTTCGGCAGGGGGGAATATGAACACTGAAGCTTTCTTT
.,TRBV20-1,.,TRBJ1-1,CSARLSLNTEAFF,TGCAGTGCTAGATTGTCCCTGAACACTGAAGCTTTCTTT
.,TRBV29-1,TRBD1,TRBJ1-2,CSVEESPAGGGGYTF,TGCAGCGTTGAAGAGAGTCCGGCAGGGGGAGGTGGCTACACCTTC
.,TRBV6-5,TRBD1,TRBJ2-7,CAAGKQGAYEQYF,TGTGCCGCCGGAAAACAGGGGGCATACGAGCAGTACTTC
few,TRBV2,.,TRBJ2-7,CASGTGEQYF,TGTGCCAGCGGGACGGGAGAGCAGTACTTC
once,TRBV3-1,.,TRBJ2-7,CASSQRGAGSYEQYF,TGTGCCAGCAGCCAAAGGGGAGCGGGCTCCTACGAGCAGTACTTC
.,TRBV5-1,TRBD1,TRBJ2-1,CASSLVQGFYNEQFF,TGCGCCAGCAGCTTGGTACAGGGGTTCTACAATGAGCAGTTCTTC
once,TRBV20-1,TRBD1,TRBJ1-5,CSARQGAVQPQHF,TGCAGTGCTAGGCAGGGGGCGGTTCAGCCCCAGCATTTT
.,TRBV9,TRBD1,TRBJ2-5,CASSAHRGSQETQYF,TGTGCCAGCAGCGCGCACAGGGGTTCCCAAGAGACCCAGTACTTC
.,TRBV20-1,.,TRBJ2-7,CSAPTTYEQYF,TGCAGTGCACCGACTACCTACGAGCAGTACTTC
.,TRBV20-1,TRBD2,TRBJ2-1,CSARSGLAGHNEQFF,TGCAGTGCTAGATCCGGACTAGCGGGGCACAATGAGCAGTTCTTC
.,TRBV24-1,TRBD2,TRBJ2-3,CATSDPAGGRLTDTQYF,TGTGCCACCAGTGACCCAGCGGGAGGGCGACTTACAGATACGCAGTATTTT
.,TRBV20-1,.,TRBJ2-1,CSASTGTRGYNEQFF,TGCAGTGCTTCCACCGGGACTCGAGGATACAATGAGCAGTTCTTC
once,TRBV13,.,TRBJ2-5,CASSFVTSSETQYF,TGTGCCAGCAGCTTTGTCACTAGTAGTGAGACCCAGTACTTC
.,TRBV18,TRBD2,TRBJ2-7,CASSLSGITYEQYF,TGTGCCAGCTCTCTCAGCGGGATCACCTACGAGCAGTACTTC
.,TRBV5-1,.,TRBJ2-6,CASSLEGGSSGANVLTF,TGCGCCAGCAGCTTGGAGGGTGGATCCTCTGGGGCCAACGTCCTGACTTTC
.,TRBV7-8,TRBD1,TRBJ2-7,CASSWESWTGPYEQYF,TGTGCCAGCAGCTGGGAGTCCTGGACAGGGCCCTACGAGCAGTACTTC
.,TRBV12-3/TRBV12-4,TRBD1,TRBJ1-2,CASSAGQGSIYGYTF,TGTGCCAGCAGTGCGGGACAGGGTAGTATCTATGGCTACACCTTC
.,TRBV20-1,.,TRBJ2-3,CSARDRLGGGTDTQYF,TGCAGTGCTAGAGATCGACTAGGAGGAGGGACAGATACGCAGTATTTT
few,TRBV18,.,TRBJ1-1,CASSTQGTEAFF,TGTGCCAGCTCAACGCAGGGCACTGAAGCTTTCTTT
.,TRBV10-3,TRBD1,TRBJ1-2,CAIRTGGQINYGYTF,TGTGCCATTAGGACAGGGGGGCAGATTAACTATGGCTACACCTTC
once,TRBV27,.,TRBJ2-3,CASSLGMAGTDTQYF,TGTGCCAGCAGTTTAGGGATGGCGGGCACAGATACGCAGTATTTT